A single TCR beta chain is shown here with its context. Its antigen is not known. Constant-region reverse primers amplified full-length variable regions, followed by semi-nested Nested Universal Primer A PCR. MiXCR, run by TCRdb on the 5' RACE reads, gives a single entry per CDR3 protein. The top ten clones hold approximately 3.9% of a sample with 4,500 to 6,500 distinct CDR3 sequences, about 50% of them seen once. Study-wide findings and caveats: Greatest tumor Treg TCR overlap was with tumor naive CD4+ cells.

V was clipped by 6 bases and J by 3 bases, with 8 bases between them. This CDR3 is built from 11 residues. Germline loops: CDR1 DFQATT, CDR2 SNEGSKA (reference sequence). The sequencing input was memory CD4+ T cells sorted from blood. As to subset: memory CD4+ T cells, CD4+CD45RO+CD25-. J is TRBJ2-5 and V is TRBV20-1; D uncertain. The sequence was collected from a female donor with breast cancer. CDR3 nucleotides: TGCAGTGCCACCCATGAAGAGACCCAGTACTTC. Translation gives CSATHEETQYF.